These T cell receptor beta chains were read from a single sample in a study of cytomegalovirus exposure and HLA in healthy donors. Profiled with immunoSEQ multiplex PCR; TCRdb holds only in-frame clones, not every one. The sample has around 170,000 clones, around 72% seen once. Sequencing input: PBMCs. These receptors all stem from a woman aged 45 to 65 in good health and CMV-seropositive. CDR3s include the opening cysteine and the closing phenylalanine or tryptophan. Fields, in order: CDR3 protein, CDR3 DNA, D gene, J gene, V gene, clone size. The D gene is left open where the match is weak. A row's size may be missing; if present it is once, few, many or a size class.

CDR3: CASRGGATGGLFF
DNA: TGCGCCAGCAGGGGGGGGGCGACAGGAGGCCTGTTCTTC
D: .
J: TRBJ2-1
V: TRBV10-1
size: few

CDR3: CASSSPRNTEAFF
DNA: TGTGCCAGCAGCTCCCCCAGGAACACTGAAGCTTTCTTT
D: .
J: TRBJ1-1
V: TRBV11-3
size: .

CDR3: CASSAYSQPQHF
DNA: TGTGCCAGCAGCGCCTACAGCCAGCCCCAGCATTTT
D: .
J: TRBJ1-5
V: TRBV5-6
size: .

CDR3: CASSQPGRRTEAFF
DNA: TGTGCCAGCAGTCAACCGGGGAGGCGGACTGAAGCTTTCTTT
D: .
J: TRBJ1-1
V: TRBV6-6
size: .

CDR3: CASSQDTGTGQFF
DNA: TGTGCCAGCAGCCAAGATACGGGGACAGGGCAGTTCTTC
D: TRBD1
J: TRBJ2-1
V: TRBV4-2
size: .

CDR3: CASSSRQGGSYEQYF
DNA: TGTGCCAGCAGTTCCCGACAGGGCGGGTCCTACGAGCAGTACTTC
D: TRBD1
J: TRBJ2-7
V: TRBV28
size: .

CDR3: CSVEVLSYGGEDEQFF
DNA: TGCAGCGTTGAGGTACTATCCTACGGAGGGGAGGATGAGCAGTTCTTC
D: .
J: TRBJ2-1
V: TRBV29-1
size: .

CDR3: CASSGLAGGGEQFF
DNA: TGTGCCAGCAGTGGCCTAGCGGGAGGTGGTGAGCAGTTCTTC
D: TRBD2
J: TRBJ2-1
V: TRBV6-4
size: .

CDR3: CASKGEVTDTQYF
DNA: TGCGCCAGCAAGGGAGAGGTCACAGATACGCAGTATTTT
D: .
J: TRBJ2-3
V: TRBV10-1
size: once

CDR3: CASSVAPLSSGHYEQYF
DNA: TGTGCCAGCAGCGTAGCCCCTCTTTCTAGCGGGCACTACGAGCAGTACTTC
D: TRBD2
J: TRBJ2-7
V: TRBV9
size: .

CDR3: CASSLSGAGAGDTQYF
DNA: TGTGCCAGCAGCTTGAGCGGAGCGGGAGCTGGGGATACGCAGTATTTT
D: TRBD2
J: TRBJ2-3
V: TRBV7-2
size: few

CDR3: CASSFSLGQANYGYTF
DNA: TGTGCCAGCAGTTTCAGTTTGGGACAGGCTAACTATGGCTACACCTTC
D: TRBD1
J: TRBJ1-2
V: TRBV27
size: .

CDR3: CASSGPSYEQYF
DNA: TGTGCCAGCAGTGGCCCAAGCTACGAGCAGTACTTC
D: .
J: TRBJ2-7
V: TRBV28
size: .

CDR3: CASSQESSGSTEAFF
DNA: TGCGCCAGCAGCCAAGAGTCTTCGGGGAGCACTGAAGCTTTCTTT
D: .
J: TRBJ1-1
V: TRBV4-3
size: .

CDR3: CASSLMGQGDYGYTF
DNA: TGCGCCAGCAGCTTGATGGGACAGGGGGACTATGGCTACACCTTC
D: TRBD1
J: TRBJ1-2
V: TRBV5-1
size: .

CDR3: CASSQLQGGTEAFF
DNA: TGCGCCAGCAGCCAATTACAAGGGGGCACTGAAGCTTTCTTT
D: .
J: TRBJ1-1
V: TRBV5-1
size: once

CDR3: CASSVSSNTLNNSPLHF
DNA: TGTGCCAGCAGTGTAAGCTCTAATACCCTGAATAATTCACCCCTCCACTTT
D: .
J: TRBJ1-6
V: TRBV6-1
size: .

CDR3: CASSLAWSDTQYF
DNA: TGTGCCAGCAGCTTAGCTTGGAGCGATACGCAGTATTTT
D: .
J: TRBJ2-3
V: TRBV11-2
size: .

CDR3: CASSLRGETQYF
DNA: TGTGCCAGCAGCTTAAGGGGAGAGACCCAGTACTTC
D: .
J: TRBJ2-5
V: TRBV11-3
size: few

CDR3: CATSRDRVGGYTF
DNA: TGTGCCACCAGCAGAGACAGGGTGGGTGGCTACACCTTC
D: .
J: TRBJ1-2
V: TRBV15
size: once

CDR3: CASSASGTGPGELFF
DNA: TGTGCCAGCAGCGCCTCCGGGACAGGGCCCGGGGAGCTGTTTTTT
D: TRBD1
J: TRBJ2-2
V: TRBV9
size: few

CDR3: CASSLRPGVSNYGYTF
DNA: TGTGCCAGCAGTTTACGTCCCGGGGTGTCTAACTATGGCTACACCTTC
D: .
J: TRBJ1-2
V: TRBV28
size: .

CDR3: CASRPDWSTDTQYF
DNA: TGTGCCAGCAGACCCGACTGGAGCACAGATACGCAGTATTTT
D: .
J: TRBJ2-3
V: TRBV6-5
size: few

CDR3: CASSVVPNLASGELFF
DNA: TGTGCCAGCAGCGTAGTTCCCAATCTCGCGTCCGGGGAGCTGTTTTTT
D: .
J: TRBJ2-2
V: TRBV9
size: .

CDR3: CASSRDRVETQYF
DNA: TGTGCCAGCAGCCGGGACAGGGTAGAGACCCAGTACTTC
D: TRBD1
J: TRBJ2-5
V: TRBV11-3
size: .

CDR3: CASSQGLRYEQYF
DNA: TGCGCCAGCAGCCAAGGCCTGCGCTACGAGCAGTACTTC
D: .
J: TRBJ2-7
V: TRBV4-1
size: .

CDR3: CASSIGREYDEQFF
DNA: TGTGCCAGTAGTATAGGGCGGGAGTACGATGAGCAGTTCTTC
D: TRBD2
J: TRBJ2-1
V: TRBV19
size: .

CDR3: CASSPPSRDGYYEQYF
DNA: TGTGCCAGCAGTCCCCCGTCGCGGGACGGGTACTACGAGCAGTACTTC
D: .
J: TRBJ2-7
V: TRBV28
size: .

CDR3: CASSLTGGTEAFF
DNA: TGTGCCAGCAGCTTAACGGGGGGCACTGAAGCTTTCTTT
D: .
J: TRBJ1-1
V: TRBV7-3
size: .

CDR3: CASSPPGDRYTEAFF
DNA: TGTGCCAGCTCACCACCAGGGGACAGATACACTGAAGCTTTCTTT
D: TRBD1
J: TRBJ1-1
V: TRBV18
size: .

CDR3: CASSLDTTGGNQPQHF
DNA: TGTGCCAGTAGCTTAGACACCACCGGGGGCAATCAGCCCCAGCATTTT
D: .
J: TRBJ1-5
V: TRBV19
size: .

CDR3: CASSPLAGLNTEAFF
DNA: TGTGCCAGCAGCCCCTTGGCAGGTCTGAACACTGAAGCTTTCTTT
D: .
J: TRBJ1-1
V: TRBV5-6
size: .

CDR3: CASSLAGQGDEKLFF
DNA: TGCGCCAGCAGCTTGGCCGGACAGGGTGATGAAAAACTGTTTTTT
D: TRBD1
J: TRBJ1-4
V: TRBV5-1
size: .

CDR3: CASSLTTSSYEQYF
DNA: TGCGCCAGCAGCTTGACTACTAGTTCCTACGAGCAGTACTTC
D: .
J: TRBJ2-7
V: TRBV5-1
size: .

CDR3: CASSLSRAEEKLFF
DNA: TGTGCCAGCAGCTTATCCCGCGCGGAAGAAAAACTGTTTTTT
D: .
J: TRBJ1-4
V: TRBV7-2
size: .

CDR3: CASSQRAGRNEQFF
DNA: TGTGCCAGCAGCCAAAGGGCAGGGCGGAATGAGCAGTTCTTC
D: .
J: TRBJ2-1
V: TRBV27
size: .

CDR3: CASSSRQGGSQYF
DNA: TGTGCCAGCAGCTCGCGACAGGGAGGTAGTCAGTACTTC
D: .
J: TRBJ2-4
V: TRBV7-2
size: once

CDR3: CASSRGTGGVDEKLFF
DNA: TGTGCCAGCTCACGGGGGACAGGGGGCGTCGATGAAAAACTGTTTTTT
D: TRBD1
J: TRBJ1-4
V: TRBV18
size: .

CDR3: CAWGSGGGEAFF
DNA: TGTGCCTGGGGATCAGGGGGCGGTGAAGCTTTCTTT
D: TRBD1
J: TRBJ1-1
V: TRBV30
size: .

CDR3: CASSDWTSGDDGELFF
DNA: TGTGCCAGCAGCGATTGGACTAGCGGGGATGACGGGGAGCTGTTTTTT
D: TRBD2
J: TRBJ2-2
V: TRBV5-6
size: .

CDR3: CASSEQGSGNEKLFF
DNA: TGTGCCAGCAGTGAACAGGGGTCAGGCAATGAAAAACTGTTTTTT
D: .
J: TRBJ1-4
V: TRBV6-1
size: few

CDR3: CASSYSWRDRPQHF
DNA: TGTGCCAGCAGTTACAGCTGGCGGGACCGGCCCCAGCATTTT
D: .
J: TRBJ1-5
V: TRBV6-5
size: .

CDR3: CASSQGAGRPNTEAFF
DNA: TGCGCCAGCAGCCAAGGTGCGGGACGGCCGAACACTGAAGCTTTCTTT
D: .
J: TRBJ1-1
V: TRBV4-3
size: few

CDR3: CASSRPQGAFYGYTF
DNA: TGCGCCAGCAGCCGACCACAGGGGGCTTTCTATGGCTACACCTTC
D: TRBD1
J: TRBJ1-2
V: TRBV4-1
size: once

CDR3: CASSSAGTGYYGYTF
DNA: TGTGCCAGCAGCTCAGCCGGGACAGGGTACTATGGCTACACCTTC
D: TRBD1
J: TRBJ1-2
V: TRBV7-2
size: .

CDR3: CAWRDRSSWPYEQYF
DNA: TGTGCCTGGAGAGACCGGAGTAGTTGGCCCTACGAGCAGTACTTC
D: .
J: TRBJ2-7
V: TRBV30
size: .

CDR3: CASSPSQGGQEQYF
DNA: TGTGCCAGCTCCCCTAGTCAAGGGGGACAAGAGCAGTACTTC
D: .
J: TRBJ2-5
V: TRBV18
size: .

CDR3: CASSREQGTGNTIYF
DNA: TGCGCCAGCAGCCGAGAACAGGGTACTGGAAACACCATATATTTT
D: .
J: TRBJ1-3
V: TRBV4-1
size: .

CDR3: CASSLVGTVSYEQYF
DNA: TGTGCCAGCAGCTTAGTTGGGACAGTCTCCTACGAGCAGTACTTC
D: TRBD1
J: TRBJ2-7
V: TRBV7-2
size: .

CDR3: CASLFASGGRNEQFF
DNA: TGTGCCAGCCTTTTTGCCAGCGGAGGCCGAAATGAGCAGTTCTTC
D: .
J: TRBJ2-1
V: TRBV6-1
size: .

CDR3: CATSRDDLAWEDQPQHF
DNA: TGTGCCACCAGCAGAGATGATCTAGCCTGGGAAGACCAGCCCCAGCATTTT
D: .
J: TRBJ1-5
V: TRBV15
size: .